The rows below give T cell receptor beta chains drawn from one sample of a study of blood T cells in healthy people across ages. TCRdb called the 5' RACE reads again in MiXCR, with one record for every CDR3 protein. This table holds hundreds of thousands of distinct CDR3 sequences, about 25% found once. These same data were also listed under a study on T cells of mothers and their children.

Sample: blood. Receptor source: a boy between 10 and 17 years old in good health. Both conserved end residues are part of each CDR3. Each record gives: D gene, J gene, clone size, V gene, CDR3 protein, CDR3 DNA. D genes are given only for firm matches. Expanded clones get a size class; other rows say once, few or many, or leave the size out.

TRBD2	TRBJ2-5	few	TRBV24-1	CATSDEAGNFETQYF	TGTGCCACCAGTGATGAAGCGGGGAATTTTGAGACCCAGTACTTC
NA	TRBJ2-7	NA	TRBV11-2	CASSLSQIPYEQYF	TGTGCCAGCAGCTTATCCCAGATCCCCTACGAGCAGTACTTC
NA	TRBJ2-2	NA	TRBV21-1	CACGSPGTGELFF	TGTGCCTGTGGCTCACCCGGAACCGGGGAGCTGTTTTTT
NA	TRBJ1-1	NA	TRBV23-1	CASSQSWLMNTEAFF	TGCGCCAGCAGTCAATCTTGGCTGATGAACACTGAAGCTTTCTTT
TRBD1	TRBJ2-1	NA	TRBV11-2	CASSLGYRTGRMNEQFF	TGTGCCAGCAGCTTAGGTTACAGGACAGGGAGGATGAATGAGCAGTTCTTC
NA	TRBJ2-1	NA	TRBV5-6	CASRIRGSNNEQFF	TGTGCCAGTAGAATTAGAGGATCCAACAATGAGCAGTTCTTC
NA	TRBJ1-4	NA	TRBV7-2	CASSLGNRAGGEKLFF	TGTGCCAGCAGCTTAGGCAACAGGGCCGGAGGTGAAAAACTGTTTTTT
NA	TRBJ2-5	NA	TRBV2	CASTRRGVSETQYF	TGTGCCAGCACCCGAAGGGGGGTCTCCGAGACCCAGTACTTC
TRBD2	TRBJ2-7	NA	TRBV3-1	CASSQDGLAGNPTPFTYEQYF	TGTGCCAGCAGCCAAGACGGGCTAGCGGGCAACCCTACCCCCTTTACCTACGAGCAGTACTTC
TRBD1	TRBJ2-1	few	TRBV7-8	CASSLQTGDNEQFF	TGTGCCAGCAGCTTACAGACAGGGGACAATGAGCAGTTCTTC
TRBD1	TRBJ1-1	NA	TRBV2	CASPGRQGGTENTEAFF	TGTGCCAGCCCAGGGAGACAGGGAGGGACGGAGAACACTGAAGCTTTCTTT
NA	TRBJ1-5	few	TRBV5-1	CASSLGLENQPQHF	TGCGCCAGCAGCTTGGGACTGGAAAATCAGCCCCAGCATTTT
NA	TRBJ2-1	NA	TRBV29-1	CSVEDDKRYNEQFF	TGCAGCGTTGAAGATGATAAGCGCTACAATGAGCAGTTCTTC
NA	TRBJ1-6	NA	TRBV10-3	CAISEGVHNSPLHF	TGTGCCATCAGTGAGGGGGTGCATAATTCACCCCTCCACTTT
TRBD1	TRBJ2-7	few	TRBV7-9	CASSLRTGDEQYF	TGTGCCAGCAGCCTCCGGACAGGGGACGAGCAGTACTTC
TRBD2	TRBJ2-5	few	TRBV11-1	CASSLTIAGGKETQYF	TGTGCCAGCAGCTTAACGATAGCGGGGGGGAAAGAGACCCAGTACTTC
TRBD1	TRBJ2-7	NA	TRBV28	CASSARDSFSYEQYF	TGTGCCAGCAGTGCAAGGGACAGTTTCTCCTACGAGCAGTACTTC
TRBD1	TRBJ2-3	NA	TRBV7-3	CASSLTGANTDTQYF	TGTGCCAGCAGCCTAACAGGGGCGAACACAGATACGCAGTATTTT
NA	TRBJ1-2	NA	TRBV28	CASSFPPANYGYTF	TGTGCCAGCAGTTTCCCTCCAGCTAACTATGGCTACACCTTC
TRBD2	TRBJ2-7	NA	TRBV20-1	CSASPMGGNEQYF	TGCAGTGCTAGCCCGATGGGGGGGAACGAGCAGTACTTC
NA	TRBJ1-2	NA	TRBV20-1	CSARDKDTIYGYTF	TGCAGTGCTAGAGATAAAGACACCATCTATGGCTACACCTTC
NA	TRBJ2-5	few	TRBV27	CASRGPSSPLETQYF	TGTGCCAGCAGGGGCCCGTCAAGCCCCCTAGAGACCCAGTACTTC
NA	TRBJ2-5	NA	TRBV4-3	CVSSPGSSGETQYF	TGCGTCAGCAGCCCCGGATCAAGCGGGGAGACCCAGTACTTC
NA	TRBJ2-5	NA	TRBV7-9	CASSSGEIFMEQYF	TGTGCCAGCAGCTCCGGGGAGATATTCATGGAGCAGTACTTC
NA	TRBJ2-2	NA	TRBV29-1	CSVGWGQNTGELFF	TGCAGCGTTGGTTGGGGGCAGAACACCGGGGAGCTGTTTTTT
NA	TRBJ1-4	few	TRBV16	CASSSAHEKNEKLFF	TGTGCCAGCAGCTCGGCCCACGAGAAAAATGAAAAACTGTTTTTT
TRBD1	TRBJ1-5	NA	TRBV10-3	CAISEMWTGGSNQPQHF	TGTGCCATCAGTGAAATGTGGACAGGGGGTAGCAATCAGCCCCAGCATTTT
TRBD1	TRBJ2-7	few	TRBV5-8	CASSPRTGGFEQYF	TGTGCCAGCAGCCCAAGGACAGGGGGCTTTGAGCAGTACTTC
NA	TRBJ1-5	many	TRBV15	CATSRDWSGDQPQHF	TGTGCCACCAGCAGAGATTGGTCAGGAGATCAGCCCCAGCATTTT
NA	TRBJ2-6	few	TRBV11-2	CASSFYQTSGANVLTF	TGTGCCAGCAGCTTCTACCAAACCTCTGGGGCCAACGTCCTGACTTTC
NA	TRBJ2-1	NA	TRBV7-9	CASSNQGASGEDEQFF	TGTGCCAGCAGCAACCAGGGGGCTAGCGGGGAGGATGAGCAGTTCTTC
NA	TRBJ2-2	few	TRBV7-6	CASSLIGRGGGELFF	TGTGCCAGCAGCTTAATAGGCAGGGGCGGCGGGGAGCTGTTTTTT
TRBD1	TRBJ1-5	few	TRBV28	CASTGQGRNQPQHF	TGTGCCAGCACGGGACAGGGGCGCAATCAGCCCCAGCATTTT
NA	TRBJ2-6	NA	TRBV7-2	CASSLVGNPGANVLAF	TGTGCCAGCAGCTTAGTGGGAAACCCTGGGGCCAACGTCCTGGCTTTC
TRBD2	TRBJ2-3	NA	TRBV29-1	CSVKGLAGTDTQYF	TGCAGCGTGAAGGGACTAGCGGGGACAGATACGCAGTATTTT
NA	TRBJ2-5	few	TRBV9	CASSVWVGETQYF	TGTGCCAGCAGCGTCTGGGTCGGAGAGACCCAGTACTTC
NA	TRBJ1-2	few	TRBV3-1	CASTKRSGHNYGYTF	TGTGCCAGCACTAAACGGTCGGGGCATAACTATGGCTACACCTTC
NA	TRBJ2-3	NA	TRBV19	CASSIWVGDTQYF	TGTGCCAGTAGTATTTGGGTCGGGGATACGCAGTATTTT
NA	TRBJ1-2	NA	TRBV7-9	CASSLAADRYGYTF	TGTGCCAGCAGCCTCGCAGCAGACCGCTATGGCTACACCTTC
TRBD1	TRBJ2-1	NA	TRBV20-1	CSARDPRDRGNTRGYNEQFF	TGCAGTGCTAGAGATCCCAGGGACAGGGGTAATACAAGGGGGTACAATGAGCAGTTCTTC
TRBD1	TRBJ2-6	NA	TRBV13	CASSQSTTGVGANALTF	TGTGCCAGCAGCCAAAGTACTACAGGGGTTGGGGCCAACGCCCTGACTTTC
TRBD2	TRBJ2-3	NA	TRBV4-1	CASSQGPSGSPDTQYF	TGCGCCAGCAGCCAAGGGCCCAGCGGGAGCCCAGATACGCAGTATTTT
TRBD2	TRBJ2-5	NA	TRBV27	CASTRGLALSKGETQYF	TGTGCCAGCACCAGGGGACTAGCGCTTTCTAAGGGGGAGACCCAGTACTTC